The 10 T cell receptor beta chains below all came from one sample that was sequenced in a study of T cell responses to AZD1222 COVID-19 vaccine. Sequenced by immunoSEQ multiplex PCR; TCRdb stores in-frame clones only, minus some. The sample lists tens of thousands of clones; approximately 88% were seen once. The specimen was peripheral blood, collected on day 0 of AZD1222 vaccination. These TCRs come from an adult in good health.

This chain links TRBV6-2 or TRBV6-3 with TRBJ1-2; no clear D. Trimming pared 2 bases from V and 4 bases from J, leaving 8 bases between. The CDR3 loop spans 13 amino acids. CDR1 and CDR2 (germline): MNHEY, SVGEGT. The CDR3 loop is CASSYKATYGYTF. The DNA of the CDR3 is TGTGCCAGCAGTTACAAGGCAACCTATGGCTACACCTTC.

The chain carries TRBV20-1 and TRBJ1-5; no clear D gene. CDR1 is DFQATT, CDR2 SNEGSKA, per germline (reference sequence). V lost 3 bases to trimming and J lost 4 bases, with 7 bases between them. CDR3 length: 12 amino acids. CDR3 coding DNA: TGCAGTGCTAGTTTCGAAAATCAGCCCCAGCATTTT. This codes for CSASFENQPQHF.

This rearrangement joins TRBV19 to TRBJ2-3; 7 positions match TRBD1. J was trimmed by 0 bases and V by 4 bases; bases with no gene match: 4. The CDR3 sequence is 15 residues long. Germline-derived CDR1 and CDR2 are LNHDA and SQIVND (reference sequence). The CDR3 DNA reads TGTGCCAGTAGTACGGACAGGACCAGCACAGATACGCAGTATTTT. Translating gives CASSTDRTSTDTQYF.

This chain joins TRBV5-1 and TRBJ2-7; D may be TRBD2 (6 bases). The length of the CDR3 is 13 residues. Germline V gives CDR1 SGHRS, CDR2 YFSETQ. Trimming cost V 0 bases and J 3 bases, with 7 bases left between them. The CDR3 sequence is CASSLVRGYEQYF. The CDR3 DNA reads TGCGCCAGCAGCTTGGTGCGGGGCTACGAGCAGTACTTC.

The chain links TRBV28 to TRBJ2-4; 10 bases are shared with TRBD1. The CDR3 is made up of 17 amino acids. V was clipped by 2 bases and J by 5 bases; unmatched bases: 9. Per germline, CDR1 MDHEN and CDR2 SYDVKM. The CDR3 here is CASSLPRTGGEENIQYF. The CDR3 bases are TGTGCCAGCAGTTTACCGAGGACAGGGGGGGAGGAAAACATTCAGTACTTC.

The chain carries TRBV27 and TRBJ1-1; no clear D. This CDR3 has 14 amino acids. Germline CDR1 reads MNHEY; CDR2 reads SMNVEV (reference sequence). Trimming removed 4 bases at V and 1 base at J, with 10 bases between. This CDR3 reads CASSWSHKNTEAFF. CDR3 in DNA: TGTGCCAGCAGTTGGTCCCACAAGAACACTGAAGCTTTCTTT.

The chain joins TRBV30 to TRBJ2-7; possibly TRBD1 for D (6 bases). The germline CDR1 and CDR2 sequences are GTSNPN and SVGIG (reference sequence). Trimming shortened V by 7 bases and J by 1 base, and 14 bases separated the two germline ends. CDR3 length: 13 amino acids. As DNA, the CDR3 is TGTGCCTCCCAAGGACAGCTTTCCTACGAGCAGTACTTC. Translating it yields CASQGQLSYEQYF.

The chain is built from TRBV28 and TRBJ2-1, with 12 bases that match TRBD2. Trimming removed 3 bases from V and 5 bases from J; junction bases left unmatched: 8. Germline V CDR1 and CDR2: MDHEN, SYDVKM. The CDR3 contains 17 residues. CDR3 sequence reads: CASSLTSGRISDNEQFF. As DNA, the CDR3 is TGTGCCAGCAGTTTGACTAGCGGGAGAATTAGCGACAATGAGCAGTTCTTC.

V and J are TRBV5-6 and TRBJ1-2; maybe TRBD1 (5 bases). Looked up from germline, CDR1 is SGHDT and CDR2 is YYEEEE. V gave up 0 bases and J gave up 4 bases, with 13 bases separating them. The CDR3 loop spans 15 amino acids. The CDR3 bases are TGTGCCAGCAGCTTGGAGGGACCGGGATTCTATGGCTACACCTTC. This encodes CASSLEGPGFYGYTF.

The V and J genes are TRBV27 and TRBJ2-5; D is perhaps TRBD1 (7 bases). There are 15 residues in the CDR3. Germline CDR1 reads MNHEY; CDR2 reads SMNVEV (reference sequence). V dropped 5 bases and J dropped 1 base, with 14 bases sitting between them. The CDR3 sequence is CASSPWRDSQETQYF. The CDR3 nucleotides are TGTGCCAGCAGTCCTTGGCGGGACAGCCAAGAGACCCAGTACTTC.